This T cell receptor beta chain comes out of a study of shared clonotypes between healthy human individuals. Across the whole study: Serving as donors were two women and a few men, whose ages spanned 18 to 49. Study observations and caveats: The study drew on few donors, limiting represented genetic and exposure-history diversity. Naive subsets generally exceeded memory subsets in estimated richness.

The V end was cut by 4 bases, the J end by 2 bases, with 10 bases between. The germline CDR1 and CDR2 sequences are SGHRS and YFSETQ. The CDR3 totals 13 residues. Remarks on this clone: Antigen: not known.

Several immunoSEQ plates held equal portions of the genomic DNA taken from each subset. The data were produced by immunoSEQ multiplex PCR, yet TCRdb's version contains in-frame clones alone and is incomplete. The sample yields roughly 550,000 clones, nearly 97% seen once. Naive CD8 cells comprised CD45RO-negative, CCR7-positively selected cells, excluding terminally differentiated effector memory CD45RA+ cells. The clonotype comes from a young woman in good health. Sequencing was performed on naive CD8+ T cells sorted from blood. The rearrangement links TRBV5-1 to TRBJ2-7; D is possibly TRBD1 (6 bases). The CDR3 is CASSIGQPYEQYF. The CDR3 DNA follows: TGCGCCAGCAGCATAGGACAGCCCTACGAGCAGTACTTC.